What follows are 8 T cell receptor beta chains derived from one specimen sequenced in a study of blood T cell repertoires in COVID-19. Measured with immunoSEQ multiplex PCR; TCRdb has only the in-frame clones, and not every one. The sample lists about 260,000 clones, 87% occurring once. Sequences were obtained from peripheral blood. These receptors were obtained from a woman in her thirties or forties who had recovered from COVID-19.

V gene TRBV6-5 combines with J gene TRBJ1-1; TRBD1 matches 8 bases. Germline V gene data show CDR1 as MNHEY and CDR2 as SVGAGI. CDR3 length: 15 amino acids. V shed 2 bases, J shed 5 bases, and the junction held 7 bases outside the gene matches. CDR3 sequence (DNA): TGTGCCAGCAGTTACATGTCCAGGGGGCTTACTGAAGCTTTCTTT. It yields the protein CASSYMSRGLTEAFF.

The genes are TRBV29-1 and TRBJ2-7; 7 nucleotides line up with TRBD1. This CDR3 is 16 amino acids long. Germline V gene sequence: CDR1 SQVTM, CDR2 ANQGSEA. Unmatched junction bases numbered 17, after V lost 4 bases and J lost 5 bases. Written as DNA, the CDR3 is TGCAGCGTTGTGAACATTCCTACAGGGGATGGGGACGAGCAGTACTTC. Translated: CSVVNIPTGDGDEQYF.

The chain combines TRBV12-3 or TRBV12-4 with TRBJ2-7; weak D call: TRBD2 (6 bases). Trimming shortened V by 0 bases and J by 5 bases, and 8 bases separated the two germline ends. This CDR3 has 13 residues. CDR3 DNA sequence: TGTGCCAGCAGTTTAGCGGAGGGGCACGAGCAGTACTTC. Translation: CASSLAEGHEQYF.

The sample holds one count of this clone. The gene calls are TRBV28 and TRBJ2-2; 10 bases fit TRBD1. The length of the CDR3 is 16 residues. Germline V gene data show CDR1 as MDHEN and CDR2 as SYDVKM. V lost 4 bases and J lost 8; bases outside the gene matches: 10. The CDR3 here is CASSSQRQGARGELFF. CDR3 bases: TGTGCCAGCAGTTCTCAACGACAGGGGGCGCGGGGGGAGCTGTTTTTT.

The CDR3: CASSDGVTYEQYF. CDR3 sequence (DNA): TGTGCCAGCTCGGACGGGGTAACGTACGAGCAGTACTTC. This sequence joins TRBV18 and TRBJ2-7; the D gene is possibly TRBD2 (5 bases). The germline gives CDR1 KGHSH, CDR2 LQKENI. The CDR3 has 13 residues. Trimming took 6 bases from V and 4 from J, leaving 13 bases between them. Combining the CDR3 with reference TRBV18 and TRBJ2-7 gives the whole variable domain NAGVMQNPRHLVRRRGQEARLRCSPMKGHSHVYWYRQLPEEGLKFMVYLQKENIIDESGMPKERFSAEFPKEGPSILRIQQVVRGDSAAYFCASSDGVTYEQYFGPGTRLTVT.

V usage is TRBV3-1 (or the pseudogene TRBV3-2) and J usage is TRBJ2-5, with a tentative D call TRBD2 (7 bases). The CDR3 contains 16 residues. CDR1 and CDR2 (germline): LGHDT, YNNKEL (reference sequence). V was shortened by 3 bases and J by 4 bases, with 18 bases between the two germline ends. CDR3 sequence: CASSQGLRRGGETQYF. CDR3 in DNA: TGTGCCAGCAGCCAGGGCCTACGGAGGGGGGGAGAGACCCAGTACTTC.

The J gene is TRBJ2-7, the V gene TRBV5-1; possibly TRBD1 for D (5 bases). Germline CDR1 and CDR2: SGHRS and YFSETQ. V dropped 7 bases and J dropped 7 bases, with 18 bases sitting between them. There are 13 residues in the CDR3. The CDR3 spells CASQGSRLEEQYF. The CDR3 DNA follows: TGCGCCAGCCAGGGATCTCGACTGGAAGAGCAGTACTTC.

V and J are TRBV5-1 and TRBJ2-1; 11 bases align to TRBD2. Germline V gene lookup returns CDR1 SGHRS and CDR2 YFSETQ. There are 16 residues in the CDR3. Trimming took 0 bases from V and 8 from J; bases not matched to a gene: 7. The CDR3 spells CASSLGLAGLIHEQFF. CDR3 DNA: TGCGCCAGCAGCTTGGGACTAGCGGGGTTGATCCATGAGCAGTTCTTC. Drawing the rest from reference TRBV5-1 and TRBJ2-1, the complete variable domain is KAGVTQTPRYLIKTRGQQVTLSCSPISGHRSVSWYQQTPGQGLQFLFEYFSETQRNKGNFPGRFSGRQFSNSRSEMNVSTLELGDSALYLCASSLGLAGLIHEQFFGPGTRLTVL.